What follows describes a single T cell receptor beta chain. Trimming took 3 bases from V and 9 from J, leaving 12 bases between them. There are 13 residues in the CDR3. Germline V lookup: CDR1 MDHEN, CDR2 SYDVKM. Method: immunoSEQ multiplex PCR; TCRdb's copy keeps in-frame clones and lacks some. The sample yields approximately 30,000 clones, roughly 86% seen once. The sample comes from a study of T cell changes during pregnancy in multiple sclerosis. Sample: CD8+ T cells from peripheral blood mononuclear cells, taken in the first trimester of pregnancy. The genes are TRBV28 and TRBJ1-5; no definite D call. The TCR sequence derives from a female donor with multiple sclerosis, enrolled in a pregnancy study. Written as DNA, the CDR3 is TGTGCCAGCAGTTTCACGGCGGTGGGGCCCCAGCATTTT. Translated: CASSFTAVGPQHF. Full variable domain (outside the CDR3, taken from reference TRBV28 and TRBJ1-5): DVKVTQSSRYLVKRTGEKVFLECVQDMDHENMFWYRQDPGLGLRLIYFSYDVKMKEKGDIPEGYSVSREKKERFSLILESASTNQTSMYLCASSFTAVGPQHFGDGTRLSIL.